The following is a TCR beta chain sequence with its context. Its antigen is currently unknown. The sample holds other DNA sequences that translate to the same CDR3. The record originates from a study of cytomegalovirus exposure and HLA in healthy donors. Study-wide background: Earlier, 150 million to 200 million T cells were analyzed, and over 95 million unique TCR beta sequences were found among them.

The PCR contained 60 Vbeta and 13 Jbeta primers. The table came from immunoSEQ multiplex PCR; TCRdb's copy has only in-frame clones and leaves some out. The sample carries some 190,000 clones, 65% to 80% recorded once. Study findings and constraints: It was likely that a cluster of highly shared sequence variants was a sequencing artifact. Diagnosis of cytomegalovirus status made by the classifier reportedly showed high specificity and sensitivity. Later genetic work tied a missense DCLRE1C variant to beta-chain V and J trimming.

This CDR3 spans 16 amino acids. The V end was cut by 10 bases, the J end by 0 bases, with 19 bases between. Germline CDR1 and CDR2: SNHLY and FYNNEI. This receptor was obtained from a woman in her twenties or thirties in good health and CMV-seropositive. Sequencing used PBMCs. V and J are TRBV2 and TRBJ1-3; TRBD1 might be the D (5 bases). For the CDR3, the DNA is TGTGCCACAACCATCAGGACACCTTCCTCTGGAAACACCATATATTTT. It encodes CATTIRTPSSGNTIYF.